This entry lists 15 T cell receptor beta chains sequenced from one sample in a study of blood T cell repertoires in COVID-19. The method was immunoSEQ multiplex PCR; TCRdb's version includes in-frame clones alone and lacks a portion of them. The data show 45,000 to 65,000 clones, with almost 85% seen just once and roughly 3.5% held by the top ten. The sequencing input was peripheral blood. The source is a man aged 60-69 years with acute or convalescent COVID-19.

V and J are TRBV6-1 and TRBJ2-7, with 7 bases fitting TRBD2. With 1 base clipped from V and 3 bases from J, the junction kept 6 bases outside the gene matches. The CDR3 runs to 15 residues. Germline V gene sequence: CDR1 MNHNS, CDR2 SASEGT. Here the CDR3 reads CASSEGEGGGYEQYF. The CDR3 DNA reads TGTGCCAGCAGTGAAGGGGAGGGTGGAGGCTACGAGCAGTACTTC.

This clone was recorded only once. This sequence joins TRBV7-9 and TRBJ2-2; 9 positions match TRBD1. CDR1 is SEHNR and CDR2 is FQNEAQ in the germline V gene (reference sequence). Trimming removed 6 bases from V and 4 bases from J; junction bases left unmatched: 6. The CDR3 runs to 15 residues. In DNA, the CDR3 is TGTGCCAGCAGACCCCGGGACAGGGCCACCGGGGAGCTGTTTTTT. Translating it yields CASRPRDRATGELFF. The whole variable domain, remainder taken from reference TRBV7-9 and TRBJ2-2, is DTGVSQNPRHKITKRGQNVTFRCDPISEHNRLYWYRQTLGQGPEFLTYFQNEAQLEKSRLLSDRFSAERPKGSFSTLEIQRTEQGDSAMYLCASRPRDRATGELFFGEGSRLTVL.

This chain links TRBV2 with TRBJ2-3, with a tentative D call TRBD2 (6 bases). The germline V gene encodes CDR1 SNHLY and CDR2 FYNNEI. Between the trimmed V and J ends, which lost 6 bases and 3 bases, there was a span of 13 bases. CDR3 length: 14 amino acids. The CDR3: CASSVGGITDTQYF. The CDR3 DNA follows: TGTGCCAGCAGCGTCGGGGGTATTACAGATACGCAGTATTTT.

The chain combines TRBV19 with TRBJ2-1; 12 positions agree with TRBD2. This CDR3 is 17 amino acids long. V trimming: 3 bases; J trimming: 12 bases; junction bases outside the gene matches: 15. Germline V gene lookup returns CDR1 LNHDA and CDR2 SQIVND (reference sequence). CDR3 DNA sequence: TGTGCCAGTAGTATGCCCCTAGCGGGGGGGCCCCGTACGGGGCAGTTCTTC. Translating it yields CASSMPLAGGPRTGQFF.

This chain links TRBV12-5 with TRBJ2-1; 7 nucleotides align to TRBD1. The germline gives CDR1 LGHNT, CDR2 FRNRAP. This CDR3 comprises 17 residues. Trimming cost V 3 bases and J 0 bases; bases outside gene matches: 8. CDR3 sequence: CASGFGGQASSYNEQFF. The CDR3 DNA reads TGTGCTAGTGGTTTTGGCGGACAGGCGAGCTCCTACAATGAGCAGTTCTTC.

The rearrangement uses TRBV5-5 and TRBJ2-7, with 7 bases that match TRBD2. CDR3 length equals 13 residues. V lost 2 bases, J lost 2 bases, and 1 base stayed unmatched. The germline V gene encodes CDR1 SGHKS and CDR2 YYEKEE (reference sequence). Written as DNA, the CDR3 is TGTGCCAGCAGCTTCGGGGGGACCTACGAGCAGTACTTC. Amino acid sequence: CASSFGGTYEQYF. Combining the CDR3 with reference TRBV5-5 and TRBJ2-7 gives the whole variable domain DAGVTQSPTHLIKTRGQQVTLRCSPISGHKSVSWYQQVLGQGPQFIFQYYEKEERGRGNFPDRFSARQFPNYSSELNVNALLLGDSALYLCASSFGGTYEQYFGPGTRLTVT.

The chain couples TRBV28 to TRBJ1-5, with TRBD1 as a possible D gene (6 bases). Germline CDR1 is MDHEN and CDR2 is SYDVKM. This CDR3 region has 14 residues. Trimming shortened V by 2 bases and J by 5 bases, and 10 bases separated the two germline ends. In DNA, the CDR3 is TGTGCCAGCAGTTTAAGGGGGTTCGATCAGCCCCAGCATTTT. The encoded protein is CASSLRGFDQPQHF. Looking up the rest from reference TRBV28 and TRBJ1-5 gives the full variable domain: DVKVTQSSRYLVKRTGEKVFLECVQDMDHENMFWYRQDPGLGLRLIYFSYDVKMKEKGDIPEGYSVSREKKERFSLILESASTNQTSMYLCASSLRGFDQPQHFGDGTRLSIL.

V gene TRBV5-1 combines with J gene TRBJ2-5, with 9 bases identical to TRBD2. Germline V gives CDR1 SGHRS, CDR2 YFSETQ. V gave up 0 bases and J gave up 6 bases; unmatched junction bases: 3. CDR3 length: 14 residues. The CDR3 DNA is TGCGCCAGCAGCTTGGACGCGGGAGGGAAGACCCAGTACTTC. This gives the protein CASSLDAGGKTQYF.

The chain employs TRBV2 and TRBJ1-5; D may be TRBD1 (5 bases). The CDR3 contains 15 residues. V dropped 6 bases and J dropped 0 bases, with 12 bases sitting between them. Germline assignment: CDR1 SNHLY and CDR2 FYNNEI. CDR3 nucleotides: TGTGCCAGCAGATTTCGACAGCGTAGCAATCAGCCCCAGCATTTT. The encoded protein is CASRFRQRSNQPQHF.

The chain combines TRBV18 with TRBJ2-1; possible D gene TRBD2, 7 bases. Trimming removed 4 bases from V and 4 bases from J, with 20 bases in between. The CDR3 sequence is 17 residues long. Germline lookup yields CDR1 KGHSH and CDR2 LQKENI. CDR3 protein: CASSRLGGRRNYNEQFF. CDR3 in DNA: TGTGCCAGCTCACGCCTCGGGGGGCGAAGGAATTACAATGAGCAGTTCTTC.

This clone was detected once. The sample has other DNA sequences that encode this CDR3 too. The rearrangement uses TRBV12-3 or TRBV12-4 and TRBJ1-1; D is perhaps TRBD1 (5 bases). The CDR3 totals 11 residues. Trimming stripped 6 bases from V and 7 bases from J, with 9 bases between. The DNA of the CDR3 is TGTGCCAGCAGCCGGGGGGGTGAAGCTTTCTTT. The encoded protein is CASSRGGEAFF.

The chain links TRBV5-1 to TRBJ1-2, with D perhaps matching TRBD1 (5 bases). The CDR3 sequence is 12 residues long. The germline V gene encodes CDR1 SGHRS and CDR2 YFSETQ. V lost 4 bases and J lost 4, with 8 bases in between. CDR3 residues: CASSVDSYGYTF. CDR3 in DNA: TGCGCCAGCAGCGTAGACAGCTATGGCTACACCTTC.

The CDR3 DNA reads as TGTGCTAGTGGTCCGGGACACTCCTCCGGGGCCAACGTCCTGACTTTC. This gives the protein CASGPGHSSGANVLTF. V gene TRBV12-5 combines with J gene TRBJ2-6; a weak D match, TRBD1 (6 bases). The V and J ends lost 5 bases and 4 bases respectively, with 15 bases between them. Germline V lookup: CDR1 LGHNT, CDR2 FRNRAP. The CDR3 totals 16 residues.

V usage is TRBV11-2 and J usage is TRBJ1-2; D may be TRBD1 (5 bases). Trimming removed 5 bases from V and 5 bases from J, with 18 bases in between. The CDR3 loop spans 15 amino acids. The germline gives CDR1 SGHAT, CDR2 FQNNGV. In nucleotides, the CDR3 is TGTGCCAGCAGCCTTACCCCGGGACTCGTGTATGGCTACACCTTC. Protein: CASSLTPGLVYGYTF.

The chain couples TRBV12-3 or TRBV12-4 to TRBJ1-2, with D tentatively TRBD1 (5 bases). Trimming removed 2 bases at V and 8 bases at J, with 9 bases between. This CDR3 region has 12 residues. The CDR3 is CASSLLGGGYTF. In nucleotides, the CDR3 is TGTGCCAGCAGTTTACTCGGGGGAGGCTACACCTTC.